A selection of T cell receptor beta chains follows, all from one sample in a study of PD-L1 blockade in urothelial cancer. The protocol was immunoSEQ multiplex PCR, while the TCRdb copy is restricted to in-frame clones and leaves out a portion. The table includes about 88,000 clones, 89% detected once. This specimen was PBMCs, taken around atezolizumab (anti-PD-L1) treatment. The receptors here all came from a woman over 75 with urothelial cancer. Both conserved end residues are part of each CDR3. The order of the fields is CDR3 protein, CDR3 DNA, D gene, clone size, V gene, J gene. D genes are given only for firm matches. Expanded clones get a size class; other rows say once, few or many, or leave the size out.

cdr3_aa: CASSVGGTSGVQETQYF
cdr3_nt: TGTGCCAGCAGCGTAGGAGGGACTAGCGGGGTCCAAGAGACCCAGTACTTC
d_call: TRBD2
clone_size: -
v_call: TRBV9
j_call: TRBJ2-5

cdr3_aa: CASSAWDSVYEQYF
cdr3_nt: TGTGCCAGCAGCGCTTGGGACAGCGTTTACGAGCAGTACTTC
d_call: TRBD1
clone_size: -
v_call: TRBV7-9
j_call: TRBJ2-7

cdr3_aa: CASSARGFYGYTF
cdr3_nt: TGTGCCAGCAGCGCCAGGGGCTTTTATGGCTACACCTTC
d_call: -
clone_size: -
v_call: TRBV9
j_call: TRBJ1-2

cdr3_aa: CASTMGTSNNEQFF
cdr3_nt: TGCGCCAGCACCATGGGGACTAGCAACAATGAGCAGTTCTTC
d_call: TRBD2
clone_size: -
v_call: TRBV5-1
j_call: TRBJ2-1

cdr3_aa: CASSLGQGLEAFF
cdr3_nt: TGTGCCAGCAGCTTAGGACAGGGCCTTGAAGCTTTCTTT
d_call: TRBD1
clone_size: -
v_call: TRBV7-2
j_call: TRBJ1-1

cdr3_aa: CASSETGGPAGELFF
cdr3_nt: TGTGCCAGCAGTGAGACAGGGGGACCGGCCGGGGAGCTGTTTTTT
d_call: TRBD1
clone_size: once
v_call: TRBV2
j_call: TRBJ2-2

cdr3_aa: CASSPWGTGIEQYF
cdr3_nt: TGTGCCAGCAGCCCCTGGGGGACAGGGATCGAGCAGTACTTC
d_call: TRBD1
clone_size: -
v_call: TRBV5-6
j_call: TRBJ2-7

cdr3_aa: CASSLGGHDTYEQYF
cdr3_nt: TGTGCCAGCAGCTTAGGAGGGCATGATACCTACGAGCAGTACTTC
d_call: -
clone_size: -
v_call: TRBV11-3
j_call: TRBJ2-7

cdr3_aa: CASSLATSVRGYNEQFF
cdr3_nt: TGTGCCAGCAGCTTAGCGACTAGCGTCCGGGGGTACAATGAGCAGTTCTTC
d_call: TRBD2
clone_size: -
v_call: TRBV7-8
j_call: TRBJ2-1

cdr3_aa: CASSLDTSLTETQYF
cdr3_nt: TGTGCCAGCAGCTTAGATACTAGTCTCACTGAGACCCAGTACTTC
d_call: -
clone_size: -
v_call: TRBV11-2
j_call: TRBJ2-5

cdr3_aa: CASSVSGTGGAETQYF
cdr3_nt: TGTGCCAGCAGCGTATCCGGGACAGGGGGCGCAGAGACCCAGTACTTC
d_call: TRBD1
clone_size: once
v_call: TRBV9
j_call: TRBJ2-5

cdr3_aa: CASSRQGMNTEAFF
cdr3_nt: TGTGCCAGCAGTAGACAGGGCATGAACACTGAAGCTTTCTTT
d_call: TRBD1
clone_size: few
v_call: TRBV2
j_call: TRBJ1-1

cdr3_aa: CASSETPRTRSVHEQYF
cdr3_nt: TGTGCCAGCAGTGAAACCCCACGGACTAGAAGTGTCCACGAGCAGTACTTC
d_call: TRBD2
clone_size: -
v_call: TRBV2
j_call: TRBJ2-7

cdr3_aa: CAAQGRNQPQHF
cdr3_nt: TGTGCCGCACAGGGTAGGAATCAGCCCCAGCATTTT
d_call: -
clone_size: -
v_call: TRBV28
j_call: TRBJ1-5

cdr3_aa: CASSLAGRDYGYTF
cdr3_nt: TGTGCCAGCAGCTTAGCGGGGCGCGACTATGGCTACACCTTC
d_call: -
clone_size: -
v_call: TRBV7-8
j_call: TRBJ1-2

cdr3_aa: CASSPSGQGVGQPQHF
cdr3_nt: TGTGCCAGCTCACCGAGCGGACAGGGGGTGGGTCAGCCCCAGCATTTT
d_call: TRBD1
clone_size: -
v_call: TRBV18
j_call: TRBJ1-5

cdr3_aa: CASSPPTGLYEQYF
cdr3_nt: TGTGCCAGCAGTCCCCCGACAGGCCTCTACGAGCAGTACTTC
d_call: -
clone_size: -
v_call: TRBV28
j_call: TRBJ2-7

cdr3_aa: CASSSPTSGKLYEQFF
cdr3_nt: TGCGCCAGCAGCTCGCCGACTAGCGGGAAGTTATATGAGCAGTTCTTC
d_call: TRBD2
clone_size: -
v_call: TRBV5-1
j_call: TRBJ2-1

cdr3_aa: CASSASGTGAQYF
cdr3_nt: TGTGCCAGCAGTGCCTCAGGGACAGGGGCCCAGTACTTC
d_call: TRBD1
clone_size: -
v_call: TRBV27
j_call: TRBJ2-5

cdr3_aa: CASRLARTDTQYF
cdr3_nt: TGTGCCAGCCGGCTAGCCCGCACAGATACGCAGTATTTT
d_call: -
clone_size: -
v_call: TRBV21-1
j_call: TRBJ2-3

cdr3_aa: CASSLVDGRAVETQYF
cdr3_nt: TGCGCCAGCAGCTTGGTAGACGGGAGGGCCGTGGAGACCCAGTACTTC
d_call: TRBD2
clone_size: -
v_call: TRBV5-1
j_call: TRBJ2-5

cdr3_aa: CASIPGGAGNTIYF
cdr3_nt: TGTGCCAGCATCCCAGGAGGGGCCGGAAACACCATATATTTT
d_call: -
clone_size: -
v_call: TRBV28
j_call: TRBJ1-3

cdr3_aa: CATQLEALPLEKLFF
cdr3_nt: TGTGCCACCCAACTCGAGGCATTACCATTGGAAAAACTGTTTTTT
d_call: -
clone_size: -
v_call: TRBV6-1
j_call: TRBJ1-4

cdr3_aa: CASSPTGITEAFF
cdr3_nt: TGTGCCAGCTCACCCACAGGGATCACTGAAGCTTTCTTT
d_call: -
clone_size: -
v_call: TRBV18
j_call: TRBJ1-1

cdr3_aa: CASEVTGGAYEQYF
cdr3_nt: TGTGCCAGCGAGGTGACAGGGGGGGCCTACGAGCAGTACTTC
d_call: TRBD1
clone_size: few
v_call: TRBV2
j_call: TRBJ2-7

cdr3_aa: CASSLGLAGGVYEQYF
cdr3_nt: TGTGCCAGCAGCTTGGGGCTAGCGGGAGGTGTCTACGAGCAGTACTTC
d_call: TRBD2
clone_size: -
v_call: TRBV5-4
j_call: TRBJ2-7

cdr3_aa: CASSPLETQYF
cdr3_nt: TGTGCCAGCAGTCCCTTGGAGACCCAGTACTTC
d_call: -
clone_size: -
v_call: TRBV28
j_call: TRBJ2-5

cdr3_aa: CASRHQEGEAGNTIYF
cdr3_nt: TGTGCCAGCAGGCATCAAGAAGGGGAAGCGGGAAACACCATATATTTT
d_call: -
clone_size: once
v_call: TRBV5-4
j_call: TRBJ1-3

cdr3_aa: CASSTNYGYTF
cdr3_nt: TGTGCCAGCAGCACTAACTATGGCTACACCTTC
d_call: -
clone_size: few
v_call: TRBV25-1
j_call: TRBJ1-2

cdr3_aa: CASSPAASGTYNEQFF
cdr3_nt: TGCGCCAGCAGCCCGGCGGCTAGCGGAACCTACAATGAGCAGTTCTTC
d_call: TRBD2
clone_size: -
v_call: TRBV5-1
j_call: TRBJ2-1

cdr3_aa: CASMSGGGLYNEQFF
cdr3_nt: TGTGCCAGCATGAGTGGCGGGGGGCTATACAATGAGCAGTTCTTC
d_call: TRBD2
clone_size: -
v_call: TRBV6-5
j_call: TRBJ2-1

cdr3_aa: CASRDERQSFGRNTIYF
cdr3_nt: TGTGCCAGCAGGGACGAAAGACAGAGCTTTGGAAGGAACACCATATATTTT
d_call: -
clone_size: -
v_call: TRBV28
j_call: TRBJ1-3

cdr3_aa: CASSSDRVRGYTF
cdr3_nt: TGTGCCAGCAGTTCGGACAGGGTTCGTGGCTACACCTTC
d_call: TRBD1
clone_size: -
v_call: TRBV28
j_call: TRBJ1-2

cdr3_aa: CAVTRGYEQYF
cdr3_nt: TGTGCCGTTACACGGGGCTACGAGCAGTACTTC
d_call: -
clone_size: few
v_call: TRBV6-1
j_call: TRBJ2-7

cdr3_aa: CASSLGGRGQETQYF
cdr3_nt: TGTGCCAGCAGCTTAGGGGGCAGGGGCCAAGAGACCCAGTACTTC
d_call: -
clone_size: once
v_call: TRBV7-3
j_call: TRBJ2-5

cdr3_aa: CATRQWTGELFF
cdr3_nt: TGTGCCACCAGACAGTGGACCGGGGAGCTGTTTTTT
d_call: -
clone_size: -
v_call: TRBV6-1
j_call: TRBJ2-2

cdr3_aa: CASKGQANTGELFF
cdr3_nt: TGCGCCAGCAAAGGACAGGCGAACACCGGGGAGCTGTTTTTT
d_call: TRBD1
clone_size: few
v_call: TRBV10-2
j_call: TRBJ2-2

cdr3_aa: CASSQGGNSYEQYF
cdr3_nt: TGTGCCAGCAGCCAGGGCGGGAACTCCTACGAGCAGTACTTC
d_call: -
clone_size: -
v_call: TRBV4-2
j_call: TRBJ2-7

cdr3_aa: CASSLSTGLFLNTEAFF
cdr3_nt: TGTGCCAGCAGTTTATCGACGGGGTTGTTTCTTAACACTGAAGCTTTCTTT
d_call: -
clone_size: -
v_call: TRBV27
j_call: TRBJ1-1

cdr3_aa: CASSLAGGPTNEQFF
cdr3_nt: TGTGCCAGCAGCTTAGCGGGAGGGCCGACGAATGAGCAGTTCTTC
d_call: TRBD2
clone_size: -
v_call: TRBV7-9
j_call: TRBJ2-1

cdr3_aa: CSAPRVGQHHNEQFF
cdr3_nt: TGCAGCGCTCCTCGGGTGGGGCAGCACCACAATGAGCAGTTCTTC
d_call: -
clone_size: -
v_call: TRBV29-1
j_call: TRBJ2-1

cdr3_aa: CASSLGVAGGLDEQFF
cdr3_nt: TGTGCCAGCAGTTTAGGGGTAGCGGGAGGGCTGGATGAGCAGTTCTTC
d_call: TRBD2
clone_size: once
v_call: TRBV27
j_call: TRBJ2-1

cdr3_aa: CASRSSGRGSEQYF
cdr3_nt: TGTGCCAGCAGATCGAGCGGGAGGGGCAGCGAGCAGTACTTC
d_call: TRBD2
clone_size: -
v_call: TRBV7-2
j_call: TRBJ2-7

cdr3_aa: CASSSVGTTEAFF
cdr3_nt: TGTGCCAGCAGCTCTGTTGGGACTACAGAAGCTTTCTTT
d_call: -
clone_size: -
v_call: TRBV7-3
j_call: TRBJ1-1

cdr3_aa: CASSPGSNEQYF
cdr3_nt: TGTGCCAGCAGCCCCGGTAGCAACGAGCAGTACTTC
d_call: -
clone_size: -
v_call: TRBV9
j_call: TRBJ2-7

cdr3_aa: CASSLTGQPNEKLFF
cdr3_nt: TGCGCCAGCAGCCTGACGGGACAGCCTAATGAAAAACTGTTTTTT
d_call: TRBD1
clone_size: -
v_call: TRBV5-1
j_call: TRBJ1-4

cdr3_aa: CASSLAGFNQPQHF
cdr3_nt: TGTGCCAGCAGCTTGGCGGGGTTCAATCAGCCCCAGCATTTT
d_call: -
clone_size: -
v_call: TRBV5-4
j_call: TRBJ1-5

cdr3_aa: CASRPTSAGRGEQFF
cdr3_nt: TGTGCCAGCAGGCCCACTAGCGCCGGGAGGGGTGAGCAGTTCTTC
d_call: TRBD2
clone_size: -
v_call: TRBV5-4
j_call: TRBJ2-1

cdr3_aa: CAAGAGTGAYEQYF
cdr3_nt: TGTGCCGCTGGAGCCGGGACAGGGGCTTACGAGCAGTACTTC
d_call: TRBD1
clone_size: -
v_call: TRBV30
j_call: TRBJ2-7

cdr3_aa: CASSFQSNTGELFF
cdr3_nt: TGTGCCAGCAGTTTTCAGTCGAACACCGGGGAGCTGTTTTTT
d_call: -
clone_size: -
v_call: TRBV6-6
j_call: TRBJ2-2

cdr3_aa: CAWSVHGVDMYGYTF
cdr3_nt: TGTGCCTGGAGTGTTCATGGGGTGGACATGTATGGCTACACCTTC
d_call: -
clone_size: -
v_call: TRBV30
j_call: TRBJ1-2

cdr3_aa: CASSLDRGIGEKLFF
cdr3_nt: TGTGCCAGCAGCCTTGACAGGGGTATTGGAGAAAAACTGTTTTTT
d_call: TRBD1
clone_size: once
v_call: TRBV11-2
j_call: TRBJ1-4

cdr3_aa: CASSLTSGRTLSSYNEQFF
cdr3_nt: TGTGCCAGCAGCTTGACTAGCGGGAGGACCCTTTCCTCCTACAATGAGCAGTTCTTC
d_call: TRBD2
clone_size: once
v_call: TRBV11-3
j_call: TRBJ2-1

cdr3_aa: CASSHESHAAEQYF
cdr3_nt: TGTGCCAGCAGCCACGAGAGCCACGCGGCCGAGCAGTACTTC
d_call: -
clone_size: -
v_call: TRBV5-4
j_call: TRBJ2-7

cdr3_aa: CASSTGMSNQPQHF
cdr3_nt: TGTGCCAGCTCTACGGGGATGAGCAATCAGCCCCAGCATTTT
d_call: -
clone_size: -
v_call: TRBV28
j_call: TRBJ1-5